This T cell receptor (beta chain) comes out of a study of cytomegalovirus exposure and HLA in healthy donors. Study results and limitations: Listed as cytomegalovirus-associated were 150 or so TCR beta chains.

A multiplex PCR was run with 60 Vbeta primers and 13 Jbeta primers. Generated by immunoSEQ multiplex PCR, the TCRdb table keeps only in-frame clones and is missing some. This table has nearly 110,000 clones, roughly four fifths appearing once. This clone occurred a few times. The antigen remains unidentified. The V gene's germline CDR1 is SEHNR and CDR2 FQNEAQ (reference sequence). The CDR3 extends over 17 amino acids. Losses at the gene ends were 3 bases for V and 4 bases for J; bases not matched to a gene: 8. The rearrangement links TRBV7-9 to TRBJ2-1, with TRBD2 matching over 11 bases. The sample taken for sequencing was PBMCs. This TCR was sampled from a man between 50 and 59 years old in good health and CMV-seronegative. CDR3 nucleotide sequence: TGTGCCAGCAGCTTGCTACTAGCGGGGGCCCGGTACAATGAGCAGTTCTTC. It codes for CASSLLLAGARYNEQFF.